Presented here are 15 T cell receptor beta chains from one specimen sequenced in a study of human T cells and chemical hapten exposure. TCRdb called the RACE reads again in MiXCR, with one record for every CDR3 protein. The sample shows 95,000 or so distinct CDR3 sequences, 10% to 12% of them seen only once. Documented time point: patch test 2, 6 weeks after DPC sensitization. The treatment denotes: therapeutic diphenylcyclopropenone sensitization with weekly scalp DPC. This specimen consisted of whole blood, obtained in connection with sensitization to the hapten diphenylcyclopropenone (DPC). All receptors derive from a woman between 40 and 50 years old with alopecia areata. Some clones in this sample may be carry-over from other donors' samples.

In this sample, this clonotype turned up many times. The rearrangement uses TRBV25-1 and TRBJ2-2; D is uncertain. Trimming shortened V by 6 bases and J by 5 bases, and 7 bases separated the two germline ends. Germline CDR1 is MGHDK and CDR2 is SYGVNS. The CDR3 is made up of 12 amino acids. The CDR3 DNA follows: TGTGCCAGCAGCCCCCCTACCGGGGAGCTGTTTTTT. Its translation: CASSPPTGELFF.

In this sample, this clonotype turned up a few times. V is TRBV7-6 and J is TRBJ1-1; no firm D call. Trimming stripped 5 bases from V and 0 bases from J, with 7 bases between. The germline V gene encodes CDR1 SGHVS and CDR2 FNYEAQ. This CDR3 comprises 13 residues. CDR3 protein: CASSVGMNTEAFF. The DNA for the CDR3 is TGTGCCAGCAGCGTGGGGATGAACACTGAAGCTTTCTTT. The full variable domain, in which reference TRBV7-6 and TRBJ1-1 provide the parts outside the CDR3, is GAGVSQSPRYKVTKRGQDVALRCDPISGHVSLYWYRQALGQGPEFLTYFNYEAQQDKSGLPNDRFSAERPEGSISTLTIQRTEQRDSAMYRCASSVGMNTEAFFGQGTRLTVV.

This clonotype was picked up many times. This chain links TRBV9 with TRBJ2-1; 9 bases map to TRBD2. J was trimmed by 7 bases and V by 0 bases; bases with no gene match: 14. The germline V gene encodes CDR1 SGDLS and CDR2 YYNGEE. The CDR3 covers 18 residues. CDR3 in DNA: TGTGCCAGCAGCGTAGAGCCCACTCCTGGCGGGGGGGCGAATGAGCAGTTCTTC. Translated: CASSVEPTPGGGANEQFF.

For the CDR3, the DNA is TGTGCCAGCAGCCCAGGGACAGGGGGCAATGAGCAGTTCTTC. Translating gives CASSPGTGGNEQFF. The V call is TRBV9, the J call TRBJ2-1, with 11 bases aligning to TRBD1. Germline values: CDR1 SGDLS, CDR2 YYNGEE. J was trimmed by 6 bases and V by 4 bases; bases with no gene match: 3. The CDR3 has 14 residues.

This clonotype was seen at least ten times. J is TRBJ2-7 and V is TRBV7-9, with D possibly TRBD2 on 5 matching bases. With 0 bases removed from V and 2 bases from J, the gap between germline ends came to 8 bases. There are 14 residues in the CDR3. Per the germline V gene, CDR1 is SEHNR and CDR2 is FQNEAQ (reference sequence). DNA for the CDR3: TGTGCCAGCAGCTTAGCGGCGGGTGCCTACGAGCAGTACTTC. This translates into CASSLAAGAYEQYF.

This clonotype was counted between two and nine times. The chain has TRBV20-1 and TRBJ2-2; TRBD2 aligns across 13 bases. This CDR3 has 18 residues. J gave up 2 bases and V 3 bases, and 9 bases lay outside the gene matches. Germline-derived CDR1 and CDR2 are DFQATT and SNEGSKA (reference sequence). For the CDR3, the DNA is TGCAGTGCTAGGGACGGAAGGACTAGCGGGGGTAACACCGGGGAGCTGTTTTTT. It yields the protein CSARDGRTSGGNTGELFF.

This clonotype showed up many times. The V call is TRBV7-3, the J call TRBJ1-1; maybe TRBD1 (6 bases). The CDR3 has 14 residues. Trimming stripped 0 bases from V and 5 bases from J, with 10 bases between. CDR1 is SGHTA and CDR2 is FQGTGA in the germline V gene. The CDR3 spells CASSLTGTGTEAFF. DNA of the CDR3: TGTGCCAGCAGCTTAACGGGCACAGGGACTGAAGCTTTCTTT.

This clonotype has a count of ten or more. V and J are TRBV9 and TRBJ2-3; TRBD2 matches 12 bases. There are 16 residues in the CDR3. Losses at the gene ends were 4 bases for V and 5 bases for J; bases not matched to a gene: 8. CDR1 is SGDLS, CDR2 YYNGEE, per germline. The CDR3 DNA follows: TGTGCCAGCAGCCGGCTAGCGGGAGGGCCCGGAGATACGCAGTATTTT. Translating it yields CASSRLAGGPGDTQYF.

This clonotype occurred many times. This chain links TRBV6-6 with TRBJ2-7; TRBD2 agrees at 7 bases. The CDR3 extends over 15 amino acids. Germline lookup yields CDR1 MNHNY and CDR2 SVGAGI (reference sequence). V lost 0 bases to trimming and J lost 3 bases; unmatched junction nucleotides: 5. The CDR3 protein is CASSYSGGKLYEQYF. CDR3 nucleotide sequence: TGTGCCAGCAGTTACTCGGGGGGGAAGCTCTACGAGCAGTACTTC.

The table lists this clonotype with a few counts. The CDR3 here is CSVEDPRGRREQYF. The CDR3 DNA sequence: TGCAGCGTTGAAGATCCCAGGGGGCGTAGGGAGCAGTACTTC. The V call is TRBV29-1, the J call TRBJ2-7; TRBD1 matches at 8 bases. CDR1 is SQVTM and CDR2 is ANQGSEA in the germline V gene. Trimming cost V 0 bases and J 7 bases; bases outside gene matches: 8. The CDR3 has 14 amino acids.

The table lists this clonotype with a few counts. This chain uses TRBV7-2 with TRBJ1-1; 8 bases match TRBD1. This CDR3 has 14 residues. The V gene end was trimmed by 5 bases and the J gene end by 7 bases; junction bases not matched to a gene: 9. In germline, CDR1 is SGHTA, CDR2 FQGNSA. CDR3 coding DNA: TGTGCCAGCAGCATAAGCAGGGGGCCCCTTGAAGCTTTCTTT. It codes for CASSISRGPLEAFF.

This clonotype was observed a handful of times. This rearrangement joins TRBV29-1 to TRBJ1-5; 9 bases map to TRBD1. Germline loops: CDR1 SQVTM, CDR2 ANQGSEA. The CDR3 covers 13 residues. Trimming cost V 7 bases and J 11 bases; bases outside gene matches: 12. CDR3 coding DNA: TGCAGCGCATCGACAGGGGGGGTCGGGTCCCAGCATTTT. It is translated as CSASTGGVGSQHF.

V gene TRBV7-2 combines with J gene TRBJ2-5; 7 positions match TRBD2. The CDR3 has 14 amino acids. Germline CDR1 is SGHTA and CDR2 is FQGNSA. V gave up 5 bases and J gave up 5 bases; unmatched junction bases: 8. Here the CDR3 reads CASSVGLGGETQYF. In nucleotides, the CDR3 is TGTGCCAGCAGCGTCGGACTAGGCGGGGAGACCCAGTACTTC.

This clonotype was counted a few times. The chain employs TRBV7-3 and TRBJ2-7; 10 positions match TRBD1. CDR1 and CDR2 from the germline V gene are SGHTA and FQGTGA. This CDR3 region has 12 residues. V shed 5 bases and J 12 bases; nucleotides not matched to a gene: 7. The chain's CDR3 is CASSGTGALRYF. The CDR3 coding sequence is TGTGCCAGCAGCGGGACAGGGGCCCTCCGGTACTTC.

The chain uses TRBV6-2 or TRBV6-3 and TRBJ2-1; D is tentatively TRBD1 or TRBD2 (6 bases each). The CDR3 is 13 residues long. Germline CDR1 is MNHEY and CDR2 is SVGEGT. Trimming pared 4 bases from V and 10 bases from J, leaving 14 bases between. CDR3 protein: CASSSLRGGEQFF. The CDR3 DNA is TGTGCCAGCAGTTCCCTCAGGGGAGGCGAGCAGTTCTTC.